The 17 T cell receptor beta chains below were found in one sample sequenced in a study of shared T cell receptors in the human thymus (dated by TCRdb to 2020 to 2023). The library was prepared using the immunoSEQ multiplex PCR assay. Imported from immuneACCESS, the table was reduced by TCRdb to in-frame sequences with V and J called. These copies leave out some clones; in studies compared against another copy, an unresolved V gene accounts for under half, and the cause of the remainder is not known. The sample has more than 550,000 clones on record, roughly 86% of them singletons. The ten top clones hold roughly 0.0086% of the sample. A further study also used this sample, focusing on human thymus T cells.

The source material was thymocytes. Receptors were obtained from a boy in the first two years of life with a congenital heart defect. Donor details come from another sample of the same person, matched by shared clones.

The chain employs TRBV6-1 and TRBJ2-1; a possible D gene is TRBD2 (5 bases). Germline loops: CDR1 MNHNS, CDR2 SASEGT. This CDR3 contains 14 residues. V was trimmed by 5 bases and J by 3 bases, leaving 11 bases between them. In DNA, the CDR3 is TGTGCCAGCAGTCCTAACGGACTCTACAATGAGCAGTTCTTC. It translates to CASSPNGLYNEQFF.

J is TRBJ2-3 and V is TRBV12-5, with TRBD2 as a possible D gene (6 bases). Germline V gene data show CDR1 as LGHNT and CDR2 as FRNRAP. There are 17 residues in the CDR3. V lost 0 bases, J lost 2 bases, and 15 bases lay in between. The CDR3, as DNA: TGTGCTAGTGGTTTGGTAAATGCTAGCGAGCACACAGATACGCAGTATTTT. As protein: CASGLVNASEHTDTQYF. The full variable domain, rest sourced from reference TRBV12-5 and TRBJ2-3, is DARVTQTPRHKVTEMGQEVTMRCQPILGHNTVFWYRQTMMQGLELLAYFRNRAPLDDSGMPKDRFSAEMPDATLATLKIQPSEPRDSAVYFCASGLVNASEHTDTQYFGPGTRLTVL.

CDR3 in amino acids: CASSASRDRRDYGYTF. DNA of the CDR3: TGTGCCAGCAGCGCCTCCCGGGACAGAAGGGACTATGGCTACACCTTC. The chain couples TRBV9 to TRBJ1-2; 7 bases are shared with TRBD1. J gave up 3 bases and V 3 bases, and 11 bases lay outside the gene matches. Germline values: CDR1 SGDLS, CDR2 YYNGEE. The CDR3 totals 16 residues.

The chain uses TRBV7-6 and TRBJ2-1, with 12 bases lining up with TRBD2. The CDR3 sequence is 16 residues long. The germline V gene has CDR1 SGHVS and CDR2 FNYEAQ. Trimming cost V 1 base and J 5 bases; bases outside gene matches: 3. CDR3 region: CASSLGTSGAHNEQFF. CDR3 bases: TGTGCCAGCAGCTTAGGGACTAGCGGGGCTCACAATGAGCAGTTCTTC. Looking up the rest from reference TRBV7-6 and TRBJ2-1 gives the full variable domain: GAGVSQSPRYKVTKRGQDVALRCDPISGHVSLYWYRQALGQGPEFLTYFNYEAQQDKSGLPNDRFSAERPEGSISTLTIQRTEQRDSAMYRCASSLGTSGAHNEQFFGPGTRLTVL.

This chain uses TRBV29-1 with TRBJ2-1; D is ambiguous. This CDR3 contains 14 residues. Germline V gene lookup returns CDR1 SQVTM and CDR2 ANQGSEA. V lost 6 bases and J 5 bases, leaving 17 bases between the germline ends. The CDR3 reads CSVPRGVAHNEQFF. As DNA, the CDR3 is TGCAGCGTCCCCCGCGGAGTCGCCCACAATGAGCAGTTCTTC.

The genes are TRBV6-5 and TRBJ1-2; D is perhaps TRBD1 (5 bases). V was clipped by 7 bases and J by 2 bases, with 14 bases between them. Germline-derived CDR1 and CDR2 are MNHEY and SVGAGI. This CDR3 is 14 amino acids long. Here the CDR3 DNA reads TGTGCCAGCAAGAGCGGGACGGACAACTATGGCTACACCTTC. This gives the protein CASKSGTDNYGYTF.

The table lists this clone with a count of one. This chain uses TRBV28 with TRBJ2-1, with 9 positions matching TRBD1. Germline assignment: CDR1 MDHEN and CDR2 SYDVKM. Losses at the gene ends were 5 bases for V and 14 bases for J; bases not matched to a gene: 4. The CDR3 spans 11 residues. The DNA for the CDR3 is TGTGCCAGCAGTGACAGACAGGGGGAGTTCTTC. Amino acid sequence: CASSDRQGEFF.

In DNA, the CDR3 is TGTGCCAGCAGCTCCCCGCAAGAGACCCAGTACTTC. Translating gives CASSSPQETQYF. The chain combines TRBV7-8 with TRBJ2-5; D unclear. This CDR3 has 12 residues. Germline CDR1 is SGHVS and CDR2 is FQNEAQ. V was cut by 4 bases and J by 2 bases, with 5 bases left in between.

This clone has just a few counts. This sequence joins TRBV19 and TRBJ2-2; no reliable D call. Germline loops: CDR1 LNHDA, CDR2 SQIVND (reference sequence). Deletions cut 4 bases from V and 4 bases from J, with 16 bases between. CDR3 size: 16 residues. The CDR3 loop is CASSNKVQAPTGELFF. The CDR3 DNA is TGTGCCAGTAGTAACAAGGTCCAGGCCCCCACCGGGGAGCTGTTTTTT.

The chain has TRBV6-1 and TRBJ1-5; D is ambiguous. CDR3 length: 14 amino acids. CDR1 is MNHNS and CDR2 is SASEGT in the germline V gene. Trimming removed 6 bases at V and 6 bases at J, with 15 bases between. In nucleotides, the CDR3 is TGTGCCAGCAGCCCAAAGAGGGAGGGTCAGCCCCAGCATTTT. This encodes CASSPKREGQPQHF.

This clone was recorded a few times. This rearrangement joins TRBV5-6 to TRBJ1-3; 7 nucleotides match TRBD1. CDR3 length equals 16 residues. Germline V gives CDR1 SGHDT, CDR2 YYEEEE. V shed 0 bases, J shed 4 bases, and the junction held 7 bases outside the gene matches. Here the CDR3 DNA reads TGTGCCAGCAGCTTGGTGGGACAGATAATCGGAAACACCATATATTTT. Translating gives CASSLVGQIIGNTIYF. The variable domain in full, completed from reference TRBV5-6 and TRBJ1-3, reads DAGVTQSPTHLIKTRGQQVTLRCSPKSGHDTVSWYQQALGQGPQFIFQYYEEEERQRGNFPDRFSGHQFPNYSSELNVNALLLGDSALYLCASSLVGQIIGNTIYFGEGSWLTVV.

This CDR3 is CATLAGGPDTQYF. The CDR3 DNA follows: TGTGCCACCTTAGCGGGTGGGCCCGATACGCAGTATTTT. The chain combines TRBV19 with TRBJ2-3; 7 bases align to TRBD2. Trimming took 10 bases from V and 6 from J; bases not matched to a gene: 10. This CDR3 has 13 residues. Germline V CDR1 and CDR2: LNHDA, SQIVND (reference sequence).

The chain carries TRBV14 and TRBJ2-3; 7 bases agree with TRBD2. V shed 0 bases, J shed 1 base, and the junction held 13 bases outside the gene matches. The CDR3 is made up of 19 amino acids. CDR1 and CDR2 (germline): SGHDN, FVKESK. The CDR3 sequence: CASSQDRRIGRTCTDTQYF. The CDR3 DNA sequence: TGTGCCAGCAGCCAAGATCGGCGGATCGGGAGGACCTGCACAGATACGCAGTATTTT.

J is TRBJ2-7 and V is TRBV12-5, with D maybe TRBD2 (6 bases). The CDR3 covers 14 residues. Per the germline V gene, CDR1 is LGHNT and CDR2 is FRNRAP. V lost 3 bases and J lost 3, with 12 bases in between. CDR3 coding DNA: TGTGCTAGTGGTTTCGGGGGACGGCTCTACGAGCAGTACTTC. Protein product: CASGFGGRLYEQYF.

Note on this clone: Other DNA sequences in this sample translate to the same CDR3. The chain uses TRBV9 and TRBJ2-2; D is ambiguous. Germline CDR1 SGDLS, CDR2 YYNGEE. The CDR3 totals 12 residues. V lost 4 bases, J lost 4 bases, and 5 bases lay in between. CDR3: CASSTSTGELFF. CDR3 sequence (DNA): TGTGCCAGCAGCACAAGCACCGGGGAGCTGTTTTTT.

This clone occurred once. The J gene is TRBJ2-7, the V gene TRBV27; TRBD1 matches at 7 bases. CDR1 is MNHEY and CDR2 is SMNVEV in the germline V gene (reference sequence). The CDR3 has 17 amino acids. J was trimmed by 2 bases and V by 5 bases; bases with no gene match: 15. CDR3 nucleotide sequence: TGTGCCAGCAGTACAAGAACCCCGGGACAGTCCCCCTACGAGCAGTACTTC. Amino acids: CASSTRTPGQSPYEQYF.

The table lists this clone with a count of one. CDR3 DNA sequence: TGTGCCAGCAGTGTAGGGGGACCCCACAATCAGCCCCAGCATTTT. This translates into CASSVGGPHNQPQHF. This chain joins TRBV27 and TRBJ1-5; D perhaps matches TRBD1 (6 bases). The CDR3 covers 15 residues. Germline CDR1 and CDR2: MNHEY and SMNVEV (reference sequence). Trimming took off 5 bases at V and 3 bases at J, with 14 bases between the two ends.